Below are 7 T cell receptor beta chains sequenced from a single sample in a study of spatial heterogeneity in lung cancer. As for time point: blood at routine non-recurrence follow-up after resection. TCRdb re-called the 5' RACE reads with MiXCR, one entry per CDR3 protein. This sample carries 110,000 or so distinct CDR3 sequences, 11% of them seen once, and the ten largest clones take 24%. The material sequenced was PBMCs, taken at follow-up. The receptors shown here come from a female donor with early-stage non-small cell lung cancer.

This rearrangement joins TRBV6-1 to TRBJ1-4; D might be TRBD1 (5 bases). CDR3 length equals 16 residues. The V and J ends lost 4 bases and 2 bases respectively, with 14 bases between them. Germline V gene lookup returns CDR1 MNHNS and CDR2 SASEGT. CDR3 nucleotide sequence: TGTGCCAGCAGTGCAGACCAGGGATACACTAATGAAAAACTGTTTTTT. This sequence encodes CASSADQGYTNEKLFF.

The rearrangement joins TRBV20-1 to TRBJ1-5; D not resolved. This CDR3 contains 15 residues. Germline-derived CDR1 and CDR2 are DFQATT and SNEGSKA (reference sequence). The V gene lost 1 base and the J gene lost 4 bases, with 14 bases spanning the gap. CDR3 sequence (DNA): TGCAGTGCTAGAGGTGACGGACTCTTGAATCAGCCCCAGCATTTT. Translating it yields CSARGDGLLNQPQHF.

The genes are TRBV3-2 and TRBJ2-1; TRBD1 is taken as the D call from the table, unchecked against the DNA. TRBV3-2 is a documented pseudogene. The CDR3 is 12 residues long. The CDR3 DNA reads as TGTGCCAGCGGACAGGGGGCAGATGAGCAGTTCTTC. Translation gives CASGQGADEQFF.

This sequence joins TRBV10-3 and TRBJ2-3; the D gene is possibly TRBD1 (5 bases). V gave up 6 bases and J gave up 0 bases, with 10 bases separating them. The CDR3 has 14 residues. The germline V gene has CDR1 ENHRY and CDR2 SYGVKD. Here the CDR3 reads CAIRGALSTDTQYF. In DNA form, the CDR3 reads TGTGCCATCAGAGGGGCGTTAAGCACAGATACGCAGTATTTT.

V gene TRBV29-1 combines with J gene TRBJ2-5; TRBD1 aligns across 9 bases. The CDR3 sequence is 14 residues long. Germline V gene lookup returns CDR1 SQVTM and CDR2 ANQGSEA. V shed 5 bases and J 6 bases; nucleotides not matched to a gene: 10. Here the CDR3 reads CSVPGQGSLKTQYF. CDR3 in DNA: TGCAGCGTTCCGGGACAGGGCTCTTTAAAGACCCAGTACTTC.

This clonotype was seen at least ten times. The rearrangement uses TRBV3-1 and TRBJ2-1; TRBD1 might be the D (5 bases). CDR1 and CDR2 from the germline V gene are LGHDT and YNNKEL (reference sequence). V lost 4 bases, J lost 4 bases, and 11 bases lay in between. The CDR3 length is 14 residues. The CDR3 sequence: CASSRNTGYNEQFF. In DNA form, the CDR3 reads TGTGCCAGCAGCCGGAACACAGGTTACAATGAGCAGTTCTTC.

Of note for this clonotype: A much larger clone lies a single base off, so this may be a read error. The chain recombines TRBV18 with TRBJ2-3; D uncertain. The CDR3 is made up of 13 amino acids. Germline lookup yields CDR1 KGHSH and CDR2 LQKENI. This chain's CDR3 is CANSPDGRDTQYF. The CDR3 DNA follows: TGTGCCAACTCACCCGACGGCCGAGATACGCAGTATTTT.